This T cell receptor (beta chain) was recorded in a study of T cell changes during pregnancy in multiple sclerosis. The junction had 3 bases not matched to a gene; V was cut back by 5 bases and J by 6 bases. The CDR3 is made up of 13 amino acids. CDR1 is SGHNT and CDR2 is YENEEA in the germline V gene. Generated by immunoSEQ multiplex PCR, the TCRdb table keeps only in-frame clones and is missing some. This sample has 30,000 to 45,000 clones; over 80% occur once, and the top ten carry roughly 29%. This sample comprised CD8+ T cells from peripheral blood mononuclear cells, obtained before pregnancy. This chain uses TRBV11-3 with TRBJ2-7; 11 bases line up with TRBD2. The TCR was taken from a female donor with multiple sclerosis, enrolled in a pregnancy study. The CDR3 coding sequence is TGTGCCAGCAGCCCTAGCGGGGGGCTCGAGCAGTACTTC. Translating it yields CASSPSGGLEQYF. Together with reference TRBV11-3 and TRBJ2-7, the CDR3 gives the full variable domain: EAGVVQSPRYKIIEKKQPVAFWCNPISGHNTLYWYLQNLGQGPELLIRYENEEAVDDSQLPKDRFSAERLKGVDSTLKIQPAELGDSAVYLCASSPSGGLEQYFGPGTRLTVT.